This note documents a single TCR beta chain sequence. In the same sample, other DNA sequences code for this CDR3. This entry belongs to a study of blood T cell repertoires in COVID-19. Sequencing used immunoSEQ multiplex PCR; TCRdb keeps in-frame clones, though not all of them. Of approximately 400,000 clones in the sample, approximately 90% were seen once. Participants spanned ages about 18 to 100 years and resided in 20 to 30 US areas. The germline V gene encodes CDR1 KGHSH and CDR2 LQKENI. The CDR3 spans 14 residues. J was trimmed by 8 bases and V by 3 bases; bases with no gene match: 0. The chain recombines TRBV18 with TRBJ1-6; 11 bases map to TRBD1. The sample comprised PBMCs or T cells enriched from blood (not recorded which). The TCR comes from a woman aged 40 to 50 who had been exposed to COVID-19. The CDR3 sequence: CASSPGQGDSPLHF. Here the CDR3 DNA reads TGTGCCAGCTCACCGGGACAGGGGGATTCACCCCTCCACTTT.